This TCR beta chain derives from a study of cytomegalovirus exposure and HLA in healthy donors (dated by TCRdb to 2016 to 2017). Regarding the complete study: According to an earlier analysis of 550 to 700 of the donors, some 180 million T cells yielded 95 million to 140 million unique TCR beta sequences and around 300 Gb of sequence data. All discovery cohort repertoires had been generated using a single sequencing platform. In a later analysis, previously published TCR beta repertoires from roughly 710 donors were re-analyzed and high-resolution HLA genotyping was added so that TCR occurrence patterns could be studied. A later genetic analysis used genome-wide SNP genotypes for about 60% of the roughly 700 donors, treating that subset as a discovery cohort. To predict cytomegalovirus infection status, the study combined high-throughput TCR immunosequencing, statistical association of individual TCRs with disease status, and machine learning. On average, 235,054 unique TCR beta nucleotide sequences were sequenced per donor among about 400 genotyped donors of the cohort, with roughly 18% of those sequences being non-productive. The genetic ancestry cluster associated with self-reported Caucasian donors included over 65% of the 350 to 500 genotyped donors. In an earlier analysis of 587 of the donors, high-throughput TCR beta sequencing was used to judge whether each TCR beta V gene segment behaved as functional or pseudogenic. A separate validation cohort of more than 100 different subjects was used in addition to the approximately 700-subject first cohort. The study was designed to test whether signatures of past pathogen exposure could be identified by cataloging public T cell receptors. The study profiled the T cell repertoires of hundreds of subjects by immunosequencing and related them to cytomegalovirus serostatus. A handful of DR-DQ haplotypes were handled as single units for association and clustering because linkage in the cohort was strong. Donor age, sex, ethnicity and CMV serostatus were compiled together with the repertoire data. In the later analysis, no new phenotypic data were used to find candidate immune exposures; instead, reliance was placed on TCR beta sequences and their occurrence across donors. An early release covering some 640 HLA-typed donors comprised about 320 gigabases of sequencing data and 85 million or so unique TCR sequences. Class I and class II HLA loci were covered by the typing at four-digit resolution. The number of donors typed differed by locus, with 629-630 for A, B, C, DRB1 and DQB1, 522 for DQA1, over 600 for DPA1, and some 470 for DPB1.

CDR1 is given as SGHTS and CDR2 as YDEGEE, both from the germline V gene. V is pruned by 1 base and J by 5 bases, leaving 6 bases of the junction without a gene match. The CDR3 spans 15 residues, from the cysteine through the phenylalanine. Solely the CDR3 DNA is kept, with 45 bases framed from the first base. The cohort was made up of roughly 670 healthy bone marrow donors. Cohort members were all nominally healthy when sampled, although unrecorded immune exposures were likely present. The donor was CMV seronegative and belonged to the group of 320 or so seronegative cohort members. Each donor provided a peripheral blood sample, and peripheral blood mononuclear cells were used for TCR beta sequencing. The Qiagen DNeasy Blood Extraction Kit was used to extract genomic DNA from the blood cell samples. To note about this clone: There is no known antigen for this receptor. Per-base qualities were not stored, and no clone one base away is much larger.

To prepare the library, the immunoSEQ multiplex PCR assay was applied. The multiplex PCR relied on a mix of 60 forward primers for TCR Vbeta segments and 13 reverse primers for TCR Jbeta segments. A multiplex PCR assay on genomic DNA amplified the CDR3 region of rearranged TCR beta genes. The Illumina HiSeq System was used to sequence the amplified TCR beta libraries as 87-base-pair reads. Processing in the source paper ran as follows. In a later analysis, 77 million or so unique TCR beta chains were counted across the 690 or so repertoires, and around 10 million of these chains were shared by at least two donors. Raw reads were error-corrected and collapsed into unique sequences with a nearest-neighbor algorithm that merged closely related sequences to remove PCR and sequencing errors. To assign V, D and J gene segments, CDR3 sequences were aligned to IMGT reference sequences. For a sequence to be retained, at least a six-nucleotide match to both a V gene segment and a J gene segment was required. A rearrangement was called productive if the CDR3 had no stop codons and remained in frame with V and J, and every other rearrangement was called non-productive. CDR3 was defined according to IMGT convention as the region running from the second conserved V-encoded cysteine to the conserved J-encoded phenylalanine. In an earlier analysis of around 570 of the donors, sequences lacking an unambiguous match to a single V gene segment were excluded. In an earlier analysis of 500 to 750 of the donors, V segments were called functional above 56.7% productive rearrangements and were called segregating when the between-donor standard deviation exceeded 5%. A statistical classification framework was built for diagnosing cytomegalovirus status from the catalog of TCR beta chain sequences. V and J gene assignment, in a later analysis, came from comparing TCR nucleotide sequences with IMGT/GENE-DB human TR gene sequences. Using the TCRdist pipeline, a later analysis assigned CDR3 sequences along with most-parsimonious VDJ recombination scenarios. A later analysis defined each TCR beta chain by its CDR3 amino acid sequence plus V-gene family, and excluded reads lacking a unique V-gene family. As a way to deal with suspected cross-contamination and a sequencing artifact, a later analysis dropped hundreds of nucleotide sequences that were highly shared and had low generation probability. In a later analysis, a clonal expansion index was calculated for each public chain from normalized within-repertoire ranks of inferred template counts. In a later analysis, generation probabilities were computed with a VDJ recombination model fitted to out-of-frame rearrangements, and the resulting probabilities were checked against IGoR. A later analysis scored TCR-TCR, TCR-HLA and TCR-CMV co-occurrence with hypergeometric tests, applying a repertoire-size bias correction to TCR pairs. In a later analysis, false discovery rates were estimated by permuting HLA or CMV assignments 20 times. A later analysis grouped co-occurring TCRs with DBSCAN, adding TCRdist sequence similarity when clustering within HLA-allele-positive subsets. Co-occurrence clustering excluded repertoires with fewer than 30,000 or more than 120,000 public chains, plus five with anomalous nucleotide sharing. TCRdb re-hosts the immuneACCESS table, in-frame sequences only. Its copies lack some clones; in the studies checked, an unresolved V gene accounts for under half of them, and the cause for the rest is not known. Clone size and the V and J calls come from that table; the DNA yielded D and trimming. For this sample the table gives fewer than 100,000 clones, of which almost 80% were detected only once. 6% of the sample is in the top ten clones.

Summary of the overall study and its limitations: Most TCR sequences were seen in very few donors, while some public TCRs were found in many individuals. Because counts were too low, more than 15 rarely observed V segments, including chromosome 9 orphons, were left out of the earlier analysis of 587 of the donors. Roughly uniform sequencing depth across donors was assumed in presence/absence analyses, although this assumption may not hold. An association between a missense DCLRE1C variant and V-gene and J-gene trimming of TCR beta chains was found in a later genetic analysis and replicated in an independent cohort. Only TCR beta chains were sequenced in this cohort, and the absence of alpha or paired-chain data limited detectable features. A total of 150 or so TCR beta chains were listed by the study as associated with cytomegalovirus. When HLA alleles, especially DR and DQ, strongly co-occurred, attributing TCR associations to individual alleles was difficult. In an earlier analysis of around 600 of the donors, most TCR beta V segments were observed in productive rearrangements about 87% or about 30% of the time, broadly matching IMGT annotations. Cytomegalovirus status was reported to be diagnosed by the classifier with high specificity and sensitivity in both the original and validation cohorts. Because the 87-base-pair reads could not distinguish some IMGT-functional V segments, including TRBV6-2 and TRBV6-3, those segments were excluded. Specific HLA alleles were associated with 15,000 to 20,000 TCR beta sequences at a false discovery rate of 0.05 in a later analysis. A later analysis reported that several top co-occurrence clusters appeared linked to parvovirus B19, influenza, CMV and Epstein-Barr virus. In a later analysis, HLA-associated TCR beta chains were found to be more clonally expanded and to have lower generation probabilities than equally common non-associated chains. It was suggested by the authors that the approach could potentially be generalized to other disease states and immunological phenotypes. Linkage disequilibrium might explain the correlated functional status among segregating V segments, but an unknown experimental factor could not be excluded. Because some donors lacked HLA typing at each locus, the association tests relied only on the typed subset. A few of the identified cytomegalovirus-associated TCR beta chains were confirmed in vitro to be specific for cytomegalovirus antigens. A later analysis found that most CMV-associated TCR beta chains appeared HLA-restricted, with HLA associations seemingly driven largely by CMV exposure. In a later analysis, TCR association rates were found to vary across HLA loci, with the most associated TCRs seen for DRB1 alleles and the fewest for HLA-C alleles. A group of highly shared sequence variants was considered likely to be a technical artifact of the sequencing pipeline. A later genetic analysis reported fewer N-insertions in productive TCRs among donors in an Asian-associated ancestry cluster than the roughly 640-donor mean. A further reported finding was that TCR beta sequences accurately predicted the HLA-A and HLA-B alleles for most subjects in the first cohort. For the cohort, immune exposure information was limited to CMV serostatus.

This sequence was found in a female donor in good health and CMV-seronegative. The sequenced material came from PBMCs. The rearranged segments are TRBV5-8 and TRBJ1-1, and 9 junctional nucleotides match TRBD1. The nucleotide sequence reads TGTGCCAGCAGCTTGACCGGAGACAGGGGGACTGAAGCTTTCTTT. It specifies CASSLTGDRGTEAFF.